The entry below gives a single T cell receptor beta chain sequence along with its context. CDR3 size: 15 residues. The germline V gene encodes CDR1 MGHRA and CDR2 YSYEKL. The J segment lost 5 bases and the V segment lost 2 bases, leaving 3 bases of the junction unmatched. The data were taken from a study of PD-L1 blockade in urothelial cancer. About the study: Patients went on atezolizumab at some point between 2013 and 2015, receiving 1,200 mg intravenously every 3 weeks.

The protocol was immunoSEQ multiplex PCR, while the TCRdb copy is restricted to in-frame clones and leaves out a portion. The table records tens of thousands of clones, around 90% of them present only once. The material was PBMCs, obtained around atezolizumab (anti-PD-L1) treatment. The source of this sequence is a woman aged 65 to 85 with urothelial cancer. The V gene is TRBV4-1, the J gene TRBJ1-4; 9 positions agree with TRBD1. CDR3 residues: CASSQTGTGNEKLFF. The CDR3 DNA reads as TGCGCCAGCAGCCAAACCGGGACAGGGAATGAAAAACTGTTTTTT.